These 5 T cell receptor beta chains were sequenced from one sample in a study of vaccination and CD4 T cells after COVID-19. As to treatment: roughly nine-day PBMC culture with coronavirus spike peptide pools or control peptides (ViraFEST assay). No antigen has been assigned to these receptors. The Oncomine TCR Beta short-read assay was what sequenced the DNA obtained from cultured CD4+ T cells. TCRdb itself ran the PCR reads through MiXCR, one entry per CDR3 protein. The table has approximately 15,000 distinct CDR3 sequences, 65% to 80% seen once; the top ten hold roughly 17%. The sequencing sample was made of CD4+ T cells from blood, cultured in vitro. All receptors derive from a human donor who had recovered from COVID-19.

V and J are TRBV20-1 and TRBJ2-4, with a weak D call TRBD1 (5 bases). V lost 1 base and J 3 bases, leaving 10 bases between the germline ends. CDR1 is DFQATT, CDR2 SNEGSKA, per germline (reference sequence). The length of the CDR3 is 14 residues. CDR3 sequence: CSARVGTGKNIQYF. The CDR3 coding sequence is TGCAGTGCTAGAGTGGGAACAGGCAAAAACATTCAGTACTTC.

The rearrangement uses TRBV19 and TRBJ2-7, with TRBD2 identical over 12 bases. The CDR3 covers 17 residues. Germline lookup yields CDR1 LNHDA and CDR2 SQIVND (reference sequence). V trimming: 10 bases; J trimming: 7 bases; junction bases outside the gene matches: 20. The CDR3 protein is CATSPGLAGGLLREQYF. The CDR3 nucleotides read TGTGCCACCTCTCCGGGGCTAGCGGGAGGGCTATTAAGGGAGCAGTACTTC.

The chain combines TRBV6-5 with TRBJ2-1, with D maybe TRBD2 (6 bases). The V gene lost 4 bases and the J gene lost 1 base, with 14 bases spanning the gap. Germline V lookup: CDR1 MNHEY, CDR2 SVGAGI. This CDR3 spans 16 amino acids. Here the CDR3 DNA reads TGTGCCAGCAGTTCCCGAAGGAGGGAGTCCTACAATGAGCAGTTCTTC. This gives the protein CASSSRRRESYNEQFF.

The V and J genes are TRBV7-9 and TRBJ1-1, with D uncertain. This CDR3 has 16 residues. CDR1 is SEHNR and CDR2 is FQNEAQ in the germline V gene (reference sequence). V was pared by 1 base and J by 1 base, with 13 bases between. In DNA form, the CDR3 reads TGTGCCAGCAGCTTAGGGGTAATTACAGAGAACACTGAAGCTTTCTTT. Translation gives CASSLGVITENTEAFF.

The chain combines TRBV11-2 with TRBJ2-7; D unclear. The germline CDR1 and CDR2 sequences are SGHAT and FQNNGV. The CDR3 has 14 residues. The V end was cut by 1 base, the J end by 0 bases, with 7 bases between. This CDR3 is CASSLGHSSYEQYF. The CDR3 DNA reads as TGTGCCAGCAGCTTAGGGCACAGCTCCTACGAGCAGTACTTC.